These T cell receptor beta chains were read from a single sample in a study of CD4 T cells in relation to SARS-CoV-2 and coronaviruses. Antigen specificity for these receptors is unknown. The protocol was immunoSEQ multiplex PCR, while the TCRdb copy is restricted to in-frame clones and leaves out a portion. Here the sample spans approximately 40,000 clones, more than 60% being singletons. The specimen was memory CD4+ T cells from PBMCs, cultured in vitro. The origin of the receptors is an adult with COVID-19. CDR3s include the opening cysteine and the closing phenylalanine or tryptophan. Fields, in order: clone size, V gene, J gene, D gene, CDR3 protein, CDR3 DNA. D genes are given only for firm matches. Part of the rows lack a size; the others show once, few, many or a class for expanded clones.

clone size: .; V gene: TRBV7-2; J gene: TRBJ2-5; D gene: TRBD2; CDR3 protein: CASSLGLSSGNFGETQYF; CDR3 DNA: TGTGCCAGCAGCTTAGGGTTGAGTAGCGGGAACTTTGGGGAGACCCAGTACTTC
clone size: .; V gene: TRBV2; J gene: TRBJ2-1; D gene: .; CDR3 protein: CASSEMDYRGRDEQFF; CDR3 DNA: TGTGCCAGCAGTGAGATGGACTACCGGGGTAGGGATGAGCAGTTCTTC
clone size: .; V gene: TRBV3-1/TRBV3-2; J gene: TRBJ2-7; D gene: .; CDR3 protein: CASSQRGSNYEQYF; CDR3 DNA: TGTGCCAGCAGCCAACGAGGGAGCAACTACGAGCAGTACTTC
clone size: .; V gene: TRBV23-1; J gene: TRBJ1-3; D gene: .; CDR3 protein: CASDSGNTIYF; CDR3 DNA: TGCGCCAGCGACTCTGGAAACACCATATATTTT
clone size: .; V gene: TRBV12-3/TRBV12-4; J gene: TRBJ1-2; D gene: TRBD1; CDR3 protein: CASSFGTGSGYTF; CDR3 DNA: TGTGCCAGCAGTTTCGGGACAGGGAGTGGCTACACCTTC
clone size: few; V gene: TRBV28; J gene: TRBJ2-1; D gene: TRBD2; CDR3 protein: CASRREEVEQFF; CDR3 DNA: TGTGCCAGCAGACGGGAGGAAGTTGAGCAGTTCTTC
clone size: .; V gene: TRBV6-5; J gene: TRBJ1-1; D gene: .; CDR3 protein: CASSYSTANTEAFF; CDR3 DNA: TGTGCCAGCAGTTACTCGACAGCGAACACTGAAGCTTTCTTT
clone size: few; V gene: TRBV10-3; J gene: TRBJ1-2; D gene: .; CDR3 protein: CAISASSGEWGYGYTF; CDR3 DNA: TGTGCCATCAGTGCGTCCTCAGGGGAATGGGGTTATGGCTACACCTTC
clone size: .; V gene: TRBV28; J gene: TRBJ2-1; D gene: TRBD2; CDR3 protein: CASSETGGPNEQFF; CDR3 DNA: TGTGCCAGCAGTGAAACGGGAGGCCCCAATGAGCAGTTCTTC
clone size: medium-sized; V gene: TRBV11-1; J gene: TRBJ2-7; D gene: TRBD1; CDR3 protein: CASSGQGREQYF; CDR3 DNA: TGTGCCAGCAGCGGACAGGGACGAGAGCAGTACTTC
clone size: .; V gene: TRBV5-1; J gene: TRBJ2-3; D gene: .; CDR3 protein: CASSLGGTVTDTQYF; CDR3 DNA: TGCGCCAGCAGCTTGGGCGGGACAGTCACAGATACGCAGTATTTT
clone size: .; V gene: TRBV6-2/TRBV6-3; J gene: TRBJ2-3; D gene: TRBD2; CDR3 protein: CASSTRLAGNTDTQYF; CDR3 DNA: TGTGCCAGCAGCACCCGACTAGCGGGAAACACAGATACGCAGTATTTT
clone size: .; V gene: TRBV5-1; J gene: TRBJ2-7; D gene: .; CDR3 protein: CASSLQLALNEQYF; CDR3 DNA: TGCGCCAGCAGCTTGCAGCTAGCTTTAAACGAGCAGTACTTC
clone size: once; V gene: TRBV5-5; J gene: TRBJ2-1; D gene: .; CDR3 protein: CASSSNVGEQFF; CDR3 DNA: TGTGCCAGCAGCTCCAACGTTGGGGAGCAGTTCTTC
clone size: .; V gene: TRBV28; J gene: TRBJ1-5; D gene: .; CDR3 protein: CASSQDSNQPQHF; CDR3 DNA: TGTGCCAGCAGTCAGGATAGCAATCAGCCCCAGCATTTT
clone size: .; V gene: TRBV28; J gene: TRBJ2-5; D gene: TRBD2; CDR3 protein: CASSSPVASGDQETQYF; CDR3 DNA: TGTGCCAGCAGTTCCCCCGTTGCTAGCGGGGACCAAGAGACCCAGTACTTC
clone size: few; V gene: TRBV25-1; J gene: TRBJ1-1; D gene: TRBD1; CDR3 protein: CASSLQYPGQEAFF; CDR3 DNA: TGTGCCAGCAGTCTCCAATATCCGGGACAGGAAGCTTTCTTT
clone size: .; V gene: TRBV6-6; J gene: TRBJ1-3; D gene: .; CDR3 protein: CASSYPGTGGNTIYF; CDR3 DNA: TGTGCCAGCAGTTACCCCGGGACGGGTGGAAACACCATATATTTT
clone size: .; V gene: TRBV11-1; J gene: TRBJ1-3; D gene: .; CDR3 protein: CASSLAISGNTIYF; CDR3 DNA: TGTGCCAGCAGCTTAGCGATCTCTGGAAACACCATATATTTT
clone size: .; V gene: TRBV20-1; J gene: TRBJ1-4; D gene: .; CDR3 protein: CSASRQSTNEKLFF; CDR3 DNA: TGCAGTGCTAGTCGACAGTCAACTAATGAAAAACTGTTTTTT
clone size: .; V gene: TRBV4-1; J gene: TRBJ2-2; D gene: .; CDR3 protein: CASSQDGLPGELFF; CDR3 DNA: TGCGCCAGCAGCCAAGACGGCCTCCCCGGGGAGCTGTTTTTT
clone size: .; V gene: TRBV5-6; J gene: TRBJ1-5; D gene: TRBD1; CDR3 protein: CASSLRTGSIQPQHF; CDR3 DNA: TGTGCCAGCAGCTTACGGACAGGGTCTATTCAGCCCCAGCATTTT
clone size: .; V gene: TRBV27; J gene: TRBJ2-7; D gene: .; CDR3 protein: CASSSRHLGGEQYF; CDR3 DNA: TGTGCCAGCAGTTCCAGACACCTCGGAGGCGAGCAGTACTTC
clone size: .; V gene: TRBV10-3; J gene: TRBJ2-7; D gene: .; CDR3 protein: CASRTIGEQYF; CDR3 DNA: TGTGCCAGCCGGACTATAGGCGAGCAGTACTTC
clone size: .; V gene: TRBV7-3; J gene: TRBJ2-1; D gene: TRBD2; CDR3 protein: CASSLLAGANNEQFF; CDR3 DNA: TGTGCCAGCAGCTTACTAGCGGGAGCGAACAATGAGCAGTTCTTC
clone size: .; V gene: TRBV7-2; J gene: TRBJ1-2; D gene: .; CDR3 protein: CASSLALQDGYTF; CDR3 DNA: TGTGCCAGCAGCTTAGCGTTACAGGACGGCTACACCTTC
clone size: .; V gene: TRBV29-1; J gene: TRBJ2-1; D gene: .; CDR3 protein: CSVPGTTNNEQFF; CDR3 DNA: TGCAGCGTCCCCGGGACCACTAACAATGAGCAGTTCTTC
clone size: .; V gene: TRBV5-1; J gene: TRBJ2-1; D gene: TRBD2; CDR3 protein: CASSSTGLKSNEQFF; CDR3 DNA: TGCGCCAGCAGCTCAACGGGACTAAAGAGCAATGAGCAGTTCTTC
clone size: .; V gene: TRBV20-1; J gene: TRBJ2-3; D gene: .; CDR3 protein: CSARGTDTQYF; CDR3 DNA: TGCAGTGCCCGGGGCACAGATACGCAGTATTTT
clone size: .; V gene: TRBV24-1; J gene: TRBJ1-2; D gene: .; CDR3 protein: CATSPQEGRDGYTF; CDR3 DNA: TGTGCCACCAGTCCCCAAGAGGGGAGGGATGGCTACACCTTC
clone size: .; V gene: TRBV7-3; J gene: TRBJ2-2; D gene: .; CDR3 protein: CASSPSFTGELFF; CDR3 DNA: TGTGCCAGCAGTCCTAGTTTCACCGGGGAGCTGTTTTTT
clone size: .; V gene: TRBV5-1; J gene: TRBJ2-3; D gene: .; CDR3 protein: CASSFLVEADTQYF; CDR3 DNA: TGCGCCAGCAGCTTTCTTGTTGAAGCAGATACGCAGTATTTT
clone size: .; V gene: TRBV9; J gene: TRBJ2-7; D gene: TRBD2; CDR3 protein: CASSVGEGSVTYEQYF; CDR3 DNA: TGTGCCAGCAGCGTAGGGGAGGGGTCGGTGACCTACGAGCAGTACTTC
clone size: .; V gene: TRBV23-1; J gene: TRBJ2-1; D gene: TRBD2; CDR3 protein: CASSHQRELSNEQFF; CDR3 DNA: TGCGCCAGCAGTCATCAGCGGGAATTGTCCAATGAGCAGTTCTTC
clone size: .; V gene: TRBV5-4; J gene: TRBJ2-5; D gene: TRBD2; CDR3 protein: CASSPDPTSGETQYF; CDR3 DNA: TGTGCCAGCAGCCCCGACCCAACTAGCGGGGAGACCCAGTACTTC
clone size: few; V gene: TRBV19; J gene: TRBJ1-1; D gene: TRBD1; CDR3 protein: CASSGDSEAFF; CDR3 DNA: TGTGCCAGTAGTGGGGACAGTGAAGCTTTCTTT
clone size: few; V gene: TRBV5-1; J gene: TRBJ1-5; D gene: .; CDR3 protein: CASSLAFGQPQHF; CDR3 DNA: TGCGCCAGCAGCTTGGCCTTTGGGCAGCCCCAGCATTTT
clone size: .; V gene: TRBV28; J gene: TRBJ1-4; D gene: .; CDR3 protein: CASSLGGGDEKLFF; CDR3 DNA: TGTGCCAGCAGTCTCGGGGGGGGTGATGAAAAACTGTTTTTT
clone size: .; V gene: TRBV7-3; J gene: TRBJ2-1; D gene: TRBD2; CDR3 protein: CASMAGWAGGEQFF; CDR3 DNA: TGTGCCAGCATGGCGGGCTGGGCGGGGGGTGAGCAGTTCTTC
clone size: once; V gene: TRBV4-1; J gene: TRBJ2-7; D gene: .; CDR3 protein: CASSQFSRSDEQYF; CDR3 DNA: TGCGCCAGCAGCCAATTCTCCAGGTCCGACGAGCAGTACTTC
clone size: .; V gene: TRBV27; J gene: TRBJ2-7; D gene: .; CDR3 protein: CASSYGTPSSYEQYF; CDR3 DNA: TGTGCCAGCAGTTACGGGACGCCTAGCTCCTACGAGCAGTACTTC
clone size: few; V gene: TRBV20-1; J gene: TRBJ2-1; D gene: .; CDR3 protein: CSASGSVTSYNEQFF; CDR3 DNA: TGCAGTGCTAGTGGGTCCGTGACTAGCTACAATGAGCAGTTCTTC
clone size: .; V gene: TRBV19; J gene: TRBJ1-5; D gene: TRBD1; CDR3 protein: CASSRNRGRDQPQHF; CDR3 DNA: TGTGCCAGTAGTAGAAACAGGGGACGGGATCAGCCCCAGCATTTT
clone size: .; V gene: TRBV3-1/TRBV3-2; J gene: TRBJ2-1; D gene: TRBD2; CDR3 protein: CASSQEGGLAGVYNNEQFF; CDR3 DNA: TGTGCCAGCAGCCAAGAGGGAGGACTAGCGGGAGTTTACAACAATGAGCAGTTCTTC
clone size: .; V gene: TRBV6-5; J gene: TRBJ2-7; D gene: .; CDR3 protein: CASSYSGGVSSYEQYF; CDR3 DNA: TGTGCCAGCAGTTACTCGGGTGGAGTCAGCTCCTACGAGCAGTACTTC
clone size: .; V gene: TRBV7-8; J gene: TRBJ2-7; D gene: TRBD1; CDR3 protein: CASSARTGYLNEQYF; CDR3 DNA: TGTGCCAGCAGCGCGCGGACAGGGTATTTGAACGAGCAGTACTTC